These 21 T cell receptor beta chains originate from one sample sequenced in a study of beta chain features in type 1 diabetes. Study findings and constraints: Moderate but significant shortening of TCRB CDR3s was recorded in all four CD4+ subsets from Type 1 diabetes patients.

Their target antigens are unknown. Every isolated RNA sample was fully reverse transcribed, so sequencing captured expressed TCRB transcripts. Method: immunoSEQ multiplex PCR; TCRdb's copy keeps in-frame clones and lacks some. The sample has 100,000 to 150,000 clones; 17% are singletons. The sample comprised central memory CD4+ T cells from blood. The receptors were sampled from a man aged 18-30 years with type 1 diabetes.

The chain joins TRBV10-3 to TRBJ2-1; D is unclear. V shed 0 bases and J shed 13 bases, with 13 bases lying between them. The CDR3 length is 13 residues. The germline V gene encodes CDR1 ENHRY and CDR2 SYGVKD. The CDR3 is CAISESDLRTQFF. CDR3 bases: TGTGCCATCAGTGAGTCGGATCTACGTACCCAGTTCTTC.

This clone was seen only a few times. J is TRBJ2-3 and V is TRBV5-1; D might be TRBD1 (6 bases). From germline, CDR1 is SGHRS and CDR2 YFSETQ. This CDR3 is built from 13 residues. The ends were cut back, 4 bases at V and 4 bases at J, with 10 bases in the middle. CDR3 DNA sequence: TGCGCCAGCAGCCTCTCAGGGGCAGATACGCAGTATTTT. Translating it yields CASSLSGADTQYF. The full variable domain, its missing parts supplied by reference TRBV5-1 and TRBJ2-3, is KAGVTQTPRYLIKTRGQQVTLSCSPISGHRSVSWYQQTPGQGLQFLFEYFSETQRNKGNFPGRFSGRQFSNSRSEMNVSTLELGDSALYLCASSLSGADTQYFGPGTRLTVL.

The table lists this clone with a few counts. The chain links TRBV7-2 to TRBJ2-5; 9 positions match TRBD2. The V gene's germline CDR1 is SGHTA and CDR2 FQGNSA. The CDR3 contains 16 residues. V trimming: 0 bases; J trimming: 5 bases; junction bases outside the gene matches: 7. The CDR3 nucleotides read TGTGCCAGCAGCTTAGCGCCAGCGGGGGGCGGGGAGACCCAGTACTTC. This gives the protein CASSLAPAGGGETQYF.

This clone showed up just a few times. This sequence joins TRBV7-9 and TRBJ2-5; D is perhaps TRBD1 (6 bases). CDR1 and CDR2 from the germline V gene are SEHNR and FQNEAQ (reference sequence). CDR3 length: 15 residues. Trimming cost V 4 bases and J 3 bases, with 15 bases left between them. The CDR3 protein is CASSYSGAGEETQYF. The CDR3 coding sequence is TGTGCCAGCAGCTATAGTGGTGCAGGGGAAGAGACCCAGTACTTC.

J is TRBJ2-7 and V is TRBV6-5; 9 bases map to TRBD1. The length of the CDR3 is 15 residues. Germline CDR1 and CDR2: MNHEY and SVGAGI. The junction had 9 bases not matched to a gene; V was cut back by 5 bases and J by 4 bases. CDR3 DNA: TGTGCCAGCAGTCCGGGACAGGGTATTGGGTACGAGCAGTACTTC. This codes for CASSPGQGIGYEQYF.

This clone was counted a few times. V usage is TRBV2 and J usage is TRBJ2-7; 7 positions agree with TRBD2. Germline CDR1 is SNHLY and CDR2 is FYNNEI. V was clipped by 7 bases and J by 2 bases; unmatched bases: 8. CDR3 length equals 14 residues. DNA of the CDR3: TGTGCCAGCACCCGACTAGCCGCAACCTACGAGCAGTACTTC. This codes for CASTRLAATYEQYF.

V is TRBV15 and J is TRBJ2-2; either TRBD1 or TRBD2 may fit D (5 bases each). V was shortened by 5 bases and J by 4 bases, with 23 bases between the two germline ends. The germline V gene has CDR1 LNHNV and CDR2 YYDKDF (reference sequence). The CDR3 runs to 18 residues. The DNA of the CDR3 is TGTGCCACCAGCGGGGGAGCACTAGGCACTTTGAGCACCGGGGAGCTGTTTTTT. Its protein product is CATSGGALGTLSTGELFF.

The chain employs TRBV18 and TRBJ1-2, with unresolved D. V was shortened by 3 bases and J by 7 bases, with 15 bases between the two germline ends. This CDR3 has 14 residues. Germline CDR1 KGHSH, CDR2 LQKENI. The CDR3: CASSPEVVGSGYTF. Here the CDR3 DNA reads TGTGCCAGCTCACCGGAAGTTGTTGGAAGTGGCTACACCTTC.

V gene TRBV9 combines with J gene TRBJ2-5; D possibly matches TRBD1 or TRBD2 (7 bases each). The CDR3 is 14 residues long. The V and J ends lost 4 bases and 5 bases respectively, with 15 bases between them. Germline V CDR1 and CDR2: SGDLS, YYNGEE. In DNA, the CDR3 is TGTGCCAGCAGCCTCCAGGGGGGGCGTGAGACCCAGTACTTC. The encoded protein is CASSLQGGRETQYF.

In its sample, this clone was seen a few times. This chain uses TRBV4-2 with TRBJ2-2, with 9 nucleotides matching TRBD1. The germline CDR1 and CDR2 sequences are LGHNA and YNFKEQ. With V trimmed by 1 base and J by 5 bases, 2 bases remained unmatched. The CDR3 is 15 amino acids. CDR3 bases: TGTGCCAGCAGCCAAGGGGACAGGGATACCGGGGAGCTGTTTTTT. This translates into CASSQGDRDTGELFF.

The table lists this clone with many counts. One end of the junction varies from germline; a read error may be responsible. The genes are TRBV29-1 and TRBJ2-7; D unresolved. Germline CDR1 SQVTM, CDR2 ANQGSEA. The CDR3 is 11 residues long. The CDR3 bases are TGCAGCGTTGAAGCCGGCGGCCCACACCAGTTC. Protein product: CSVEAGGPHQF.

As DNA, the CDR3 is TGTGCCAGCATTCCCGAGGAGGGCCTTGGCTACACCTTC. It encodes CASIPEEGLGYTF. The chain carries TRBV7-9 and TRBJ1-2; D ambiguous. Germline lookup yields CDR1 SEHNR and CDR2 FQNEAQ (reference sequence). The ends were cut back, 7 bases at V and 7 bases at J, with 16 bases in the middle. The CDR3 runs to 13 residues.

This clone was detected only a few times. The chain combines TRBV14 with TRBJ1-1; D not resolved. The germline V gene has CDR1 SGHDN and CDR2 FVKESK. The CDR3 has 13 amino acids. The ends were cut back, 1 base at V and 8 bases at J, with 11 bases in the middle. For the CDR3, the DNA is TGTGCCAGCAGCCAAGCTGGAGGAAGGGAAGCTTTCTTT. This translates into CASSQAGGREAFF. Full variable domain (outside the CDR3, taken from reference TRBV14 and TRBJ1-1): EAGVTQFPSHSVIEKGQTVTLRCDPISGHDNLYWYRRVMGKEIKFLLHFVKESKQDESGMPNNRFLAERTGGTYSTLKVQPAELEDSGVYFCASSQAGGREAFFGQGTRLTVV.

This clone was observed a handful of times. The chain has TRBV9 and TRBJ1-1, with D unclear. Trimming removed 0 bases from V and 0 bases from J, with 6 bases in between. The CDR3 consists of 14 residues. Germline V gives CDR1 SGDLS, CDR2 YYNGEE. CDR3 loop: CASSVGNLNTEAFF. CDR3 coding DNA: TGTGCCAGCAGCGTAGGGAACTTGAACACTGAAGCTTTCTTT.

The chain is built from TRBV18 and TRBJ2-7; 7 nucleotides align to TRBD1. The V and J ends lost 4 bases and 4 bases, in that order; junction bases with no gene match: 7. CDR1 is KGHSH and CDR2 is LQKENI in the germline V gene. This CDR3 region has 14 residues. CDR3 coding DNA: TGTGCCAGCTCACAGGGACAGTACGGGTACGAGCAGTACTTC. It codes for CASSQGQYGYEQYF. Full variable domain (outside the CDR3, taken from reference TRBV18 and TRBJ2-7): NAGVMQNPRHLVRRRGQEARLRCSPMKGHSHVYWYRQLPEEGLKFMVYLQKENIIDESGMPKERFSAEFPKEGPSILRIQQVVRGDSAAYFCASSQGQYGYEQYFGPGTRLTVT.

This clone was seen repeatedly, ten times or more. The CDR3 DNA follows: TGCAGCGTCGGACAGGGAGAGGACTATGGCTACACCTTC. Its translation: CSVGQGEDYGYTF. The chain has TRBV29-1 and TRBJ1-2; TRBD1 aligns across 8 bases. Trimming cost V 6 bases and J 3 bases; bases outside gene matches: 6. Germline V gene sequence: CDR1 SQVTM, CDR2 ANQGSEA. The CDR3 sequence is 13 residues long.

Concerning this clone itself: This sequence may be a read error, since a much larger clone differs from it by one base. CDR3 nucleotides: TGTGCCTGGAGTGTAATAGGGTCGGTCGAGCAGTACTTC. As protein: CAWSVIGSVEQYF. The V gene is TRBV30, the J gene TRBJ2-7; no clear D. The V gene lost 0 bases and the J gene lost 6 bases, with 12 bases spanning the gap. Germline V lookup: CDR1 GTSNPN, CDR2 SVGIG (reference sequence). The CDR3 is 13 amino acids.

The rearrangement joins TRBV18 to TRBJ2-1; 11 bases are shared with TRBD2. Germline lookup yields CDR1 KGHSH and CDR2 LQKENI. The CDR3 is made up of 17 amino acids. After removal of 3 bases from V and 4 bases from J, the junction contained 8 bases not matched to a gene. The CDR3: CASSPASSGGRYNEQFF. CDR3 in DNA: TGTGCCAGCTCACCCGCCTCTAGCGGGGGGCGTTACAATGAGCAGTTCTTC.

The rearrangement uses TRBV9 and TRBJ2-1; 10 nucleotides align to TRBD1. Germline CDR1 and CDR2: SGDLS and YYNGEE. Trimming at V came to 6 bases and at J to 7 bases, leaving 7 bases not matched to a gene. This CDR3 region has 14 residues. The CDR3 reads CASNPGQGNNEQFF. In nucleotides, the CDR3 is TGTGCCAGCAATCCGGGACAGGGGAATAATGAGCAGTTCTTC.

This clone was counted many times. The chain combines TRBV5-4 with TRBJ2-1; 7 nucleotides align to TRBD2. V dropped 0 bases and J dropped 8; count of bases not matched to a gene: 8. The CDR3 is 15 amino acids. CDR1 is SGHNT and CDR2 is YYREEE in the germline V gene (reference sequence). CDR3 protein: CASSLELLAIDEQFF. In DNA form, the CDR3 reads TGTGCCAGCAGCTTGGAGTTACTAGCGATCGATGAGCAGTTCTTC.

This clone was seen a handful of times. The chain recombines TRBV2 with TRBJ2-6; 9 bases map to TRBD1. V was pared by 6 bases and J by 2 bases, with 5 bases of the junction left unmatched. This CDR3 is 16 amino acids long. Germline V lookup: CDR1 SNHLY, CDR2 FYNNEI. The CDR3 DNA follows: TGTGCCAGCAGCCGGGACAGGGAAGCTGGGGCCAACGTCCTGACTTTC. Encoded protein: CASSRDREAGANVLTF.